This T cell receptor beta chain was observed in a study of human T cells and chemical hapten exposure (dated by TCRdb to about 2021). Looking at the study overall: For sensitization, 2% DPC in acetone was applied to an approximately 2 cm by approximately 2 cm area of upper inner arm skin. Patients additionally received weekly therapeutic DPC doses to the scalp throughout the approximately 25-week study period. Patch testing was done on the upper back using Finn chambers containing 0.01% DPC, and results were scored after 6 days according to International Contact Dermatitis Research Group standards. Alopecia areata with under or over 50% scalp involvement, alopecia totalis and alopecia universalis were represented in the patient cohort, which was mostly female. Libraries were pooled for sequencing, and per-sample TCR yields varied mainly because of small differences in library volumes within the pool. In alopecia patients, the study followed how the peripheral blood TCR repertoire changed in vivo over primary and secondary sensitization to diphenylcyclopropenone (DPC), a hapten. Blood was sampled from patients pre-sensitization (week 0) and at 2, 6 and about 24 weeks after DPC sensitization. For TCR sequencing, blood came from twenty-nine alopecia patients at anywhere from one to four time points (pre-sensitization, 2, 6 and 24 weeks). Study-wide findings and limitations: No change with DPC sensitization was found in the number of TCRs above 1 in 1000 frequency, and no evidence of global repertoire structure alterations was found. After repeated subsampling, changes were observed in the strength of the expansion versus patch-test correlation and in the threshold at which the correlation became significant. Compared with pre-sensitization or healthy control sets, expanded TCRs formed significantly more large CDR3 similarity clusters, which is consistent with antigen-driven responses. The number of PT1 expanded TCRs positively correlated with patch test score, significant at thresholds 8, 16 and 32 but not 4. Because every patient had alopecia, a presumed autoimmune disease, the patients' immune response might differ from that of healthy individuals.

Its CDR3 holds 12 amino acids, cysteine through phenylalanine. The sequence is cut down to CDR3 DNA, 36 bases in frame from base 1. The germline V gene sets CDR1 to SNHLY and CDR2 to FYNNEI. To note about this clonotype: Its antigen specificity is not known. A much more abundant neighbour one base away suggests this may be a read error.

This specimen's time point label, interpreted: patch test 2, 6 weeks after DPC sensitization. Per the publication, the treatment or condition label means: therapeutic diphenylcyclopropenone sensitization with weekly scalp DPC. At every patch-test visit, the blood draw took place before the patch test was put on. To be eligible, patients had to be aged 18 to 70, diagnosed with alopecia and judged suitable for DPC therapy, while pregnant patients were excluded. Total RNA was isolated from unfractionated whole blood collected in Tempus Blood RNA tubes. The library was made by RACE. Instrument used: NextSeq 500. During library preparation, unique molecular identifiers were attached to individual cDNA molecules so that TCRs could be counted in a quantitative, reproducible way. For every blood RNA sample, sequencing covered both the TCR alpha and TCR beta chains. On the study's bioinformatics: A median of about 87,000 TCRs per sample was observed, with a range of about 23,224 to 690,600. V, J and CDR3 annotation of the TCR reads was carried out using the Decombinator software suite. For PS versus PT1 abundance plots, all samples were subsampled to the same number of TCRs (28,000). Expanded TCRs were defined as absent before sensitization and observed at least eight times at the 2-week time point. In-frame beta chains were kept once TCRdb had trimmed the public reads at Q25 with fastp and called clones with MiXCR. Every CDR3 protein is listed once, alongside the most common genes and DNA of its rows. TCRdb assigned the V and J calls; the authors' analysis was not used. This sample lists a few hundred thousand distinct CDR3 sequences; roughly 6.3% were detected once. Together, the top ten hold around 5.6% of the sample.

The TCR comes from a woman between 18 and 29 years old with alopecia areata. Some clones in this sample may be carry-over from other donors' samples. The sample was whole blood, taken in connection with sensitization to the hapten diphenylcyclopropenone (DPC). The rearrangement combines TRBV2 with TRBJ1-4, with the D gene uncertain. The CDR3 has the sequence CASSEIVEKLIF. The DNA is as follows: TGTGCCAGCAGTGAAATCGTTGAAAAACTGATTTTT.